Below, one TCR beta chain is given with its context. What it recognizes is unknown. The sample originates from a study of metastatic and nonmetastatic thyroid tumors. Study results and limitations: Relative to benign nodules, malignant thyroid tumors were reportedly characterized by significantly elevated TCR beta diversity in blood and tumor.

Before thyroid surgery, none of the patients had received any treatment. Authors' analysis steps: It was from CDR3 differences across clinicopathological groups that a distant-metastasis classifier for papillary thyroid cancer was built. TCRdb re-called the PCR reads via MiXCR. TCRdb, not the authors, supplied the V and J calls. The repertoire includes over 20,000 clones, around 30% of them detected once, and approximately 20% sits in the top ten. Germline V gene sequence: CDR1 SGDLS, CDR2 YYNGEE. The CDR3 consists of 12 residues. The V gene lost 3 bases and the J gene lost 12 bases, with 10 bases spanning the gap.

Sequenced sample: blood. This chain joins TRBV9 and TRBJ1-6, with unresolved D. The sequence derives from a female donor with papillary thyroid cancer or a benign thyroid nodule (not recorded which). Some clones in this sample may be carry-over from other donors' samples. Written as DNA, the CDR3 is TGTGCCAGCAGCGGACTGAATGAACCCCTCCACTTT. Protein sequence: CASSGLNEPLHF.